What follows are 26 T cell receptor beta chains derived from one specimen sequenced in a study of blood T cell repertoires in COVID-19. TCRdb's table, derived via immunoSEQ multiplex PCR, lists solely in-frame clones and lacks some. This sample has approximately 310,000 clones, with 80% to 90% found just once. The material sequenced was PBMCs or T cells enriched from blood (not recorded which). The receptors derive from a young man who had recovered from COVID-19.

The chain links TRBV4-2 to TRBJ2-7; TRBD2 agrees at 9 bases. After removal of 0 bases from V and 7 bases from J, the junction contained 7 bases not matched to a gene. Germline V CDR1 and CDR2: LGHNA, YNFKEQ. The CDR3 has 15 amino acids. CDR3 sequence reads: CASSQDNAGGREQYF. In nucleotides, the CDR3 is TGTGCCAGCAGCCAAGATAACGCGGGGGGGCGGGAGCAGTACTTC.

The V and J genes are TRBV19 and TRBJ1-1; a weak D match, TRBD1 (6 bases). The CDR3 runs to 13 residues. Trimming cost V 3 bases and J 7 bases, with 12 bases left between them. Germline-derived CDR1 and CDR2 are LNHDA and SQIVND (reference sequence). CDR3 loop: CASSIGQGYEAFF. Written as DNA, the CDR3 is TGTGCCAGTAGTATTGGGCAGGGGTATGAAGCTTTCTTT.

V gene TRBV10-3 combines with J gene TRBJ1-3; a possible D gene is TRBD1 (5 bases). Per germline, CDR1 ENHRY and CDR2 SYGVKD. Trimming took off 10 bases at V and 1 base at J, with 14 bases between the two ends. The CDR3 runs to 14 residues. The CDR3 here is CATGAGGSGNTIYF. CDR3 DNA: TGTGCCACAGGTGCCGGGGGGTCTGGAAACACCATATATTTT.

The chain links TRBV19 to TRBJ2-7; 7 positions match TRBD1. This CDR3 has 13 amino acids. Germline V gives CDR1 LNHDA, CDR2 SQIVND (reference sequence). V shed 7 bases and J 2 bases; nucleotides not matched to a gene: 5. CDR3 in amino acids: CASKAGGTYEQYF. The CDR3 coding sequence is TGTGCCAGTAAAGCAGGGGGAACCTACGAGCAGTACTTC.

The gene calls are TRBV7-6 and TRBJ2-6; 7 bases are shared with TRBD1. This CDR3 contains 15 residues. The germline V gene encodes CDR1 SGHVS and CDR2 FNYEAQ. J lost 2 bases, V lost 2 bases, and 0 bases had no gene match. CDR3 DNA sequence: TGTGCCAGCAGCTTACAGGGGGCTGGGGCCAACGTCCTGACTTTC. This codes for CASSLQGAGANVLTF.

This chain uses TRBV9 with TRBJ2-3; 12 bases are a match to TRBD2. CDR3 length equals 19 residues. The ends lost 7 bases at V and 4 bases at J; junction bases unmatched: 19. In germline, CDR1 is SGDLS, CDR2 YYNGEE. CDR3: CASRARGGASGGAADTQYF. For the CDR3, the DNA is TGTGCCAGCCGCGCGAGGGGGGGGGCTAGCGGGGGGGCCGCAGATACGCAGTATTTT. The whole variable domain, remainder taken from reference TRBV9 and TRBJ2-3, is DSGVTQTPKHLITATGQRVTLRCSPRSGDLSVYWYQQSLDQGLQFLIQYYNGEERAKGNILERFSAQQFPDLHSELNLSSLELGDSALYFCASRARGGASGGAADTQYFGPGTRLTVL.

This clone was recorded at least ten times. The chain links TRBV12-5 to TRBJ1-1, with 8 bases that match TRBD1. Per germline, CDR1 LGHNT and CDR2 FRNRAP. CDR3 size: 15 residues. Trimming cost V 7 bases and J 0 bases; bases outside gene matches: 7. CDR3 region: CASAHPGGLNTEAFF. The DNA of the CDR3 is TGTGCTAGTGCCCATCCAGGGGGCCTGAACACTGAAGCTTTCTTT.

The chain has TRBV2 and TRBJ2-2; D ambiguous. V lost 6 bases and J 0 bases, leaving 8 bases between the germline ends. The germline gives CDR1 SNHLY, CDR2 FYNNEI. CDR3 size: 14 residues. The CDR3 nucleotides are TGTGCCAGCAGCGTTACACCGAACACCGGGGAGCTGTTTTTT. As protein: CASSVTPNTGELFF.

The chain joins TRBV9 to TRBJ2-1, with 12 bases fitting TRBD2. CDR3 length equals 20 residues. Germline CDR1 is SGDLS and CDR2 is YYNGEE. V lost 3 bases to trimming and J lost 8 bases; unmatched junction nucleotides: 21. The CDR3 loop reads CASSDPSFASGGAGPDEQFF. In DNA form, the CDR3 reads TGTGCCAGCAGCGACCCATCATTCGCTAGCGGGGGGGCCGGTCCAGATGAGCAGTTCTTC. Variable domain in full (rest from reference TRBV9 and TRBJ2-1): DSGVTQTPKHLITATGQRVTLRCSPRSGDLSVYWYQQSLDQGLQFLIQYYNGEERAKGNILERFSAQQFPDLHSELNLSSLELGDSALYFCASSDPSFASGGAGPDEQFFGPGTRLTVL.

The chain has TRBV7-2 and TRBJ2-5; D may be TRBD2 (6 bases). The V end lost 4 bases, the J end lost 2 bases, and 8 bases lay between the germline ends. The CDR3 runs 13 residues. CDR1 and CDR2 (germline): SGHTA, FQGNSA. CDR3 region: CASSYGLQETQYF. The CDR3 region has the DNA TGTGCCAGCAGCTACGGACTACAAGAGACCCAGTACTTC.

This clone was picked up a small number of times. The chain recombines TRBV11-2 with TRBJ2-7, with D tentatively TRBD1 (6 bases). The CDR3 is 15 residues long. Trimming removed 5 bases from V and 4 bases from J, with 18 bases in between. CDR1 and CDR2 from the germline V gene are SGHAT and FQNNGV. In nucleotides, the CDR3 is TGTGCCAGCAGCGCACAGGGTGGGGTATCTTACGAGCAGTACTTC. It codes for CASSAQGGVSYEQYF. Full variable domain (rest looked up from reference TRBV11-2 and TRBJ2-7): EAGVAQSPRYKIIEKRQSVAFWCNPISGHATLYWYQQILGQGPKLLIQFQNNGVVDDSQLPKDRFSAERLKGVDSTLKIQPAKLEDSAVYLCASSAQGGVSYEQYFGPGTRLTVT.

This chain uses TRBV6-5 with TRBJ1-2; perhaps TRBD1 as D (5 bases). Germline CDR1 is MNHEY and CDR2 is SVGAGI. V lost 8 bases and J 8 bases, leaving 18 bases between the germline ends. The CDR3 has 13 residues. Here the CDR3 reads CASGLDRRSGYTF. The CDR3, as DNA: TGTGCCAGCGGATTAGACAGACGAAGCGGCTACACCTTC.

The gene calls are TRBV7-2 and TRBJ2-2; 10 bases align to TRBD2. The CDR3 consists of 17 residues. CDR1 SGHTA and CDR2 FQGNSA come from the germline V gene. The ends lost 2 bases at V and 1 base at J; junction bases unmatched: 4. The CDR3, as DNA: TGTGCCAGCAGCTTACACGGACTAGCGGTGAACACCGGGGAGCTGTTTTTT. It codes for CASSLHGLAVNTGELFF.

This rearrangement joins TRBV9 to TRBJ2-2, with 11 bases identical to TRBD2. The CDR3 has 16 amino acids. V was pared by 0 bases and J by 4 bases, with 2 bases of the junction left unmatched. From germline, CDR1 is SGDLS and CDR2 YYNGEE. This CDR3 is CASSVVAGGLTGELFF. In nucleotides, the CDR3 is TGTGCCAGCAGCGTAGTAGCGGGGGGGCTCACCGGGGAGCTGTTTTTT.

The V call is TRBV27, the J call TRBJ1-1; TRBD1 matches 9 bases. The CDR3 is 15 residues long. J was trimmed by 5 bases and V by 5 bases; bases with no gene match: 9. Germline loops: CDR1 MNHEY, CDR2 SMNVEV (reference sequence). The CDR3 here is CASSARQGGLTEAFF. The DNA for the CDR3 is TGTGCCAGCAGTGCCCGACAGGGGGGATTGACTGAAGCTTTCTTT.

The rearrangement joins TRBV19 to TRBJ1-2; a weak D match, TRBD1 (6 bases). Per germline, CDR1 LNHDA and CDR2 SQIVND (reference sequence). This CDR3 region has 14 residues. V was shortened by 5 bases and J by 6 bases, with 16 bases between the two germline ends. CDR3 bases: TGTGCCAGTAGTCGGGACACCGGCCCAAATGGCTACACCTTC. This codes for CASSRDTGPNGYTF.

The chain employs TRBV5-4 and TRBJ2-3; D gene uncertain. V was cut by 1 base and J by 2 bases, with 5 bases left in between. The CDR3 has 13 amino acids. CDR1 and CDR2 (germline): SGHNT, YYREEE (reference sequence). As DNA, the CDR3 is TGTGCCAGCAGCTTGCGAGTCACAGATACGCAGTATTTT. Its protein is CASSLRVTDTQYF. Looking up the rest from reference TRBV5-4 and TRBJ2-3 gives the full variable domain: ETGVTQSPTHLIKTRGQQVTLRCSSQSGHNTVSWYQQALGQGPQFIFQYYREEENGRGNFPPRFSGLQFPNYSSELNVNALELDDSALYLCASSLRVTDTQYFGPGTRLTVL.

This CDR3 is CASSLADREDEQYF. The CDR3 DNA is TGTGCCAGCAGCTTAGCGGACAGGGAGGACGAGCAGTACTTC. The V call is TRBV11-2, the J call TRBJ2-7; 8 positions agree with TRBD1. The germline CDR1 and CDR2 sequences are SGHAT and FQNNGV. The CDR3 has 14 residues. With V trimmed by 1 base and J by 5 bases, 4 bases remained unmatched. The variable domain in full, completed from reference TRBV11-2 and TRBJ2-7, reads EAGVAQSPRYKIIEKRQSVAFWCNPISGHATLYWYQQILGQGPKLLIQFQNNGVVDDSQLPKDRFSAERLKGVDSTLKIQPAKLEDSAVYLCASSLADREDEQYFGPGTRLTVT.

V and J are TRBV5-1 and TRBJ1-4; D call uncertain. Germline V gives CDR1 SGHRS, CDR2 YFSETQ. V was shortened by 0 bases and J by 8 bases, with 11 bases between the two germline ends. The CDR3 totals 14 residues. CDR3 loop: CASSLGGLREKLFF. DNA of the CDR3: TGCGCCAGCAGCTTGGGAGGGTTGAGGGAAAAACTGTTTTTT. The whole variable domain, filled in from reference TRBV5-1 and TRBJ1-4, reads KAGVTQTPRYLIKTRGQQVTLSCSPISGHRSVSWYQQTPGQGLQFLFEYFSETQRNKGNFPGRFSGRQFSNSRSEMNVSTLELGDSALYLCASSLGGLREKLFFGSGTQLSVL.

This chain links TRBV18 with TRBJ2-2; D gene ambiguous. CDR1 is KGHSH and CDR2 is LQKENI in the germline V gene. Trimming stripped 2 bases from V and 4 bases from J, with 14 bases between. This CDR3 is built from 16 residues. The CDR3 loop is CASSPNTARLTGELFF. The CDR3 DNA reads TGTGCCAGCTCACCAAATACGGCCAGACTCACCGGGGAGCTGTTTTTT.

The CDR3 coding sequence is TGCGCCAGCAGCCAAGAACGTCCAGGGATGGGAAACACCATATATTTT. Its protein product is CASSQERPGMGNTIYF. The chain employs TRBV4-1 and TRBJ1-3; tentative D call: TRBD1 (5 bases). The CDR3 totals 16 residues. V dropped 0 bases and J dropped 4 bases, with 13 bases sitting between them. Per the germline V gene, CDR1 is MGHRA and CDR2 is YSYEKL.

This clone was observed a handful of times. The chain employs TRBV6-1 and TRBJ2-1; TRBD1 is a possible D gene (5 bases). Germline CDR1 is MNHNS and CDR2 is SASEGT. CDR3 length: 12 residues. V lost 2 bases and J lost 8, with 7 bases in between. The CDR3 DNA sequence: TGTGCCAGCAGTGAACAGGGCTATGAGCAGTTCTTC. This codes for CASSEQGYEQFF.

This clone has a handful of counts. V and J are TRBV4-1 and TRBJ2-7; 14 bases are shared with TRBD2. V trimming: 0 bases; J trimming: 3 bases; junction bases outside the gene matches: 4. Germline CDR1 MGHRA, CDR2 YSYEKL. CDR3 size: 17 residues. The CDR3, as DNA: TGCGCCAGCAGCCAAGAGGGACTAGCGGGGGACTTCTACGAGCAGTACTTC. Encoded protein: CASSQEGLAGDFYEQYF.

The chain combines TRBV12-3 or TRBV12-4 with TRBJ1-6; D not certain. The CDR3 sequence is 12 residues long. Trimming took off 6 bases at V and 8 bases at J, with 8 bases between the two ends. CDR3 sequence (DNA): TGTGCCAGCAGACGAGAGGATTCACCCCTCCACTTT. This codes for CASRREDSPLHF.

The chain recombines TRBV6-6 with TRBJ2-5; TRBD2 matches at 10 bases. After removal of 3 bases from V and 5 bases from J, the junction contained 3 bases not matched to a gene. Looked up from germline, CDR1 is MNHNY and CDR2 is SVGAGI (reference sequence). This CDR3 has 14 residues. This chain's CDR3 is CASSYSGGRETQYF. The DNA of the CDR3 is TGTGCCAGCAGTTATAGCGGGGGGCGGGAGACCCAGTACTTC.

This rearrangement joins TRBV2 to TRBJ2-3; 8 bases are shared with TRBD1. CDR1 is SNHLY and CDR2 is FYNNEI in the germline V gene. V shed 8 bases and J 0 bases; nucleotides not matched to a gene: 7. The CDR3 is 15 residues long. Written as DNA, the CDR3 is TGTGCCAGCGAGGGGGGACAGGCTAGCACAGATACGCAGTATTTT. This gives the protein CASEGGQASTDTQYF.